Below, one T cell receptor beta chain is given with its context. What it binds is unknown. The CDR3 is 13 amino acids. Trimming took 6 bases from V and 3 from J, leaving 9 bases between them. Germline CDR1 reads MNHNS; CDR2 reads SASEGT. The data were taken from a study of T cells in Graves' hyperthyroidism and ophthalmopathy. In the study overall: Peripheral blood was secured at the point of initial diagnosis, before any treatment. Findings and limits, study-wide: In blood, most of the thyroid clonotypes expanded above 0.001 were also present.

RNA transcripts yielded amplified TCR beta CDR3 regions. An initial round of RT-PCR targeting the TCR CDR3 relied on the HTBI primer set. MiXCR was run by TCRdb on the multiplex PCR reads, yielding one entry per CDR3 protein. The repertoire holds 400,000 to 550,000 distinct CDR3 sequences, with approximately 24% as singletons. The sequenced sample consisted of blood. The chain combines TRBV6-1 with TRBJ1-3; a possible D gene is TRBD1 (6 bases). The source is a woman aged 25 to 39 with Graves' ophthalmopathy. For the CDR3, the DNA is TGTGCCAGCAGACAGGGATTTGGAAACACCATATATTTT. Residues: CASRQGFGNTIYF.